This note documents a single T cell receptor (beta chain) sequence. The target antigen is unknown. This record comes from a study of shared clonotypes between healthy human individuals. Libraries were prepared by immunoSEQ multiplex PCR; TCRdb keeps only in-frame clonotypes and omits some of them. The sample consists of about 2,100,000 clones, about 92% of them appearing once. Germline V gene data show CDR1 as SGHNT and CDR2 as YYREEE (reference sequence). V shed 0 bases and J 3 bases; nucleotides not matched to a gene: 5. The CDR3 runs to 15 residues. Study observations and caveats: For naive CD4 cells, roughly 4.8% of clonotypes were shared across a handful of donors.

Naive CD8 cells lacked CD45RO and underwent positive selection for CCR7, leaving out terminally differentiated effector memory CD45RA+ cells. The sequencing sample was made of naive CD8+ T cells from PBMCs. V and J are TRBV5-4 and TRBJ2-5; TRBD2 matches 7 bases. The sequence was collected from a young man in good health. Some clones in this sample may be carry-over from other donors' samples. The DNA of the CDR3 is TGTGCCAGCAGCTTGGATTCTAGCGGCAAAGAGACCCAGTACTTC. Amino acids: CASSLDSSGKETQYF.